These 21 T cell receptor beta chains were all obtained from the same sample, sequenced in a study of cytomegalovirus exposure and HLA in healthy donors. In the PCR, 60 Vbeta and 13 Jbeta primers were used. Libraries were prepared by immunoSEQ multiplex PCR; TCRdb keeps only in-frame clonotypes and omits some of them. This table holds 95,000 to 150,000 clones, 65% to 80% found once. Sequenced: PBMCs. The receptor source for this set is a woman between 40 and 55 years old in good health and CMV-seropositive.

CDR3 in amino acids: CASSFRQINSPLHF. CDR3 sequence (DNA): TGCGCCAGCAGCTTCCGACAGATTAATTCACCCCTCCACTTT. This chain links TRBV5-1 with TRBJ1-6; a possible D gene is TRBD1 (5 bases). This CDR3 is built from 14 residues. From germline, CDR1 is SGHRS and CDR2 YFSETQ. Trimming shortened V by 2 bases and J by 6 bases, and 9 bases separated the two germline ends.

To note about this clone: The sample contains more than one DNA sequence encoding this CDR3. The chain is built from TRBV7-3 and TRBJ1-2, with D maybe TRBD1 (6 bases). There are 13 residues in the CDR3. V was trimmed by 5 bases and J by 2 bases, leaving 9 bases between them. Germline CDR1 is SGHTA and CDR2 is FQGTGA. The CDR3 region has the DNA TGTGCCAGCAGCCCCGACAGGAACTATGGCTACACCTTC. Its protein product is CASSPDRNYGYTF. The complete variable domain, with remaining parts taken from reference TRBV7-3 and TRBJ1-2, reads GAGVSQTPSNKVTEKGKYVELRCDPISGHTALYWYRQSLGQGPEFLIYFQGTGAADDSGLPNDRFFAVRPEGSVSTLKIQRTERGDSAVYLCASSPDRNYGYTFGSGTRLTVV.

This sequence joins TRBV2 and TRBJ2-3, with 12 bases identical to TRBD2. CDR1 and CDR2 (germline): SNHLY, FYNNEI. V lost 5 bases, J lost 8 bases, and 8 bases stayed unmatched. The CDR3 has 15 amino acids. CDR3 sequence: CASSRLAGAQGTQYF. The CDR3 nucleotides read TGTGCCAGCAGTCGACTAGCGGGGGCACAGGGTACGCAGTATTTT.

This sequence joins TRBV27 and TRBJ2-7; a possible D gene is TRBD1 (5 bases). The CDR3 has 13 residues. The V and J ends lost 3 bases and 1 base respectively, with 7 bases between them. Germline CDR1 MNHEY, CDR2 SMNVEV (reference sequence). CDR3 nucleotide sequence: TGTGCCAGCAGTTTTAGGGGTTCCTACGAGCAGTACTTC. It encodes CASSFRGSYEQYF.

This clone was picked up one time. The chain combines TRBV9 with TRBJ2-3; TRBD2 matches 8 bases. CDR3 length equals 16 residues. J was trimmed by 4 bases and V by 0 bases; bases with no gene match: 7. Germline V CDR1 and CDR2: SGDLS, YYNGEE. For the CDR3, the DNA is TGTGCCAGCAGCGTAGAGGGTAGCGGGAACGCAGATACGCAGTATTTT. Residues: CASSVEGSGNADTQYF. Supplemented by reference TRBV9 and TRBJ2-3, the full variable domain reads DSGVTQTPKHLITATGQRVTLRCSPRSGDLSVYWYQQSLDQGLQFLIQYYNGEERAKGNILERFSAQQFPDLHSELNLSSLELGDSALYFCASSVEGSGNADTQYFGPGTRLTVL.

To note about this clone: Distinct nucleotide sequences in the sample also encode this CDR3. CDR3 in amino acids: CASRGGTGELFF. The CDR3 coding sequence is TGCGCCAGCAGAGGGGGTACCGGGGAGCTGTTTTTT. The gene calls are TRBV5-1 and TRBJ2-2, with D possibly matching TRBD1 (6 bases). The V gene lost 5 bases and the J gene lost 5 bases, with 7 bases spanning the gap. Germline V CDR1 and CDR2: SGHRS, YFSETQ. The CDR3 has 12 residues.

The genes are TRBV7-8 and TRBJ2-7; no definite D call. From germline, CDR1 is SGHVS and CDR2 FQNEAQ. CDR3 length: 13 amino acids. Trimming removed 7 bases from V and 2 bases from J, with 12 bases in between. This chain's CDR3 is CASNGAPTYEQYF. The CDR3 nucleotides are TGTGCCAGCAACGGAGCACCTACCTACGAGCAGTACTTC. Looking up the rest from reference TRBV7-8 and TRBJ2-7 gives the full variable domain: GAGVSQSPRYKVAKRGQDVALRCDPISGHVSLFWYQQALGQGPEFLTYFQNEAQLDKSGLPSDRFFAERPEGSVSTLKIQRTQQEDSAVYLCASNGAPTYEQYFGPGTRLTVT.

The V and J genes are TRBV19 and TRBJ1-5; 11 positions match TRBD1. This CDR3 contains 15 residues. V shed 6 bases and J 6 bases; nucleotides not matched to a gene: 7. Germline assignment: CDR1 LNHDA and CDR2 SQIVND (reference sequence). The CDR3 spells CASSPGQGAGQPQHF. CDR3 DNA: TGTGCCAGTAGCCCCGGACAGGGGGCTGGTCAGCCCCAGCATTTT.

This chain uses TRBV6-5 with TRBJ2-5; 11 bases line up with TRBD2. CDR1 and CDR2 from the germline V gene are MNHEY and SVGAGI. The V and J ends lost 6 bases and 5 bases, in that order; junction bases with no gene match: 5. The CDR3 spans 14 residues. The CDR3 reads CASSSSGRLETQYF. For the CDR3, the DNA is TGTGCCAGCAGCTCTAGCGGGAGGTTGGAGACCCAGTACTTC.

The CDR3, as DNA: TGTGCCAGCAGTGACTCGGAGGGGACCCCCACCGGGGAGCTGTTTTTT. Translating gives CASSDSEGTPTGELFF. V gene TRBV6-4 combines with J gene TRBJ2-2; perhaps TRBD2 as D (6 bases). The CDR3 consists of 16 residues. V was pared by 0 bases and J by 4 bases, with 12 bases between. Germline V gene lookup returns CDR1 MRHNA and CDR2 SNTAGT.

The chain couples TRBV11-2 to TRBJ1-1, with D perhaps matching TRBD1 (6 bases). V shed 3 bases and J shed 2 bases, with 13 bases lying between them. The CDR3 loop spans 15 amino acids. Germline assignment: CDR1 SGHAT and CDR2 FQNNGV. In DNA form, the CDR3 reads TGTGCCAGCAGCTTTCAGGGGAGTGGAAACACTGAAGCTTTCTTT. Protein product: CASSFQGSGNTEAFF.

Here the CDR3 DNA reads TGTGCCACCAGCAGAGATAGCGGGAGCACAGATACGCAGTATTTT. Protein: CATSRDSGSTDTQYF. J is TRBJ2-3 and V is TRBV15, with TRBD2 matching 7 bases. Trimming cost V 0 bases and J 0 bases; bases outside gene matches: 0. The CDR3 sequence is 15 residues long. The germline V gene has CDR1 LNHNV and CDR2 YYDKDF (reference sequence).

To note about this clone: One end of the junction does not line up with germline, which may come from a read error. V and J are TRBV19 and TRBJ1-3; the D is unclear. The CDR3 covers 12 residues. CDR1 LNHDA and CDR2 SQIVND come from the germline V gene (reference sequence). CDR3 sequence reads: CASSIVSGGVNF. The CDR3 DNA sequence: TGTGCCAGTAGTATAGTATCCGGAGGAGTGAATTTT.

The chain couples TRBV10-3 to TRBJ2-2, with TRBD1 identical over 8 bases. Germline trimming cut 3 bases from V and 3 bases from J; bases unmatched to any gene: 12. The CDR3 extends over 18 amino acids. Germline lookup yields CDR1 ENHRY and CDR2 SYGVKD. The chain's CDR3 is CAISDPGGQVKYTGELFF. The CDR3 region has the DNA TGTGCCATCAGTGACCCAGGGGGACAGGTTAAATACACCGGGGAGCTGTTTTTT.

The chain recombines TRBV5-5 with TRBJ2-7; TRBD2 might be the D (5 bases). The CDR3 totals 11 residues. V was clipped by 4 bases and J by 7 bases, with 9 bases between them. CDR1 SGHKS and CDR2 YYEKEE come from the germline V gene (reference sequence). The DNA for the CDR3 is TGTGCCAGCAGCGCGGGTTTGGAGCAGTACTTC. It is translated as CASSAGLEQYF.

The J gene is TRBJ1-1, the V gene TRBV5-1, with D uncertain. Germline V gene lookup returns CDR1 SGHRS and CDR2 YFSETQ. The CDR3 has 13 residues. V was clipped by 0 bases and J by 1 base, with 4 bases between them. CDR3 loop: CASSLAQNTEAFF. The CDR3 bases are TGCGCCAGCAGCTTGGCACAGAACACTGAAGCTTTCTTT.

The V call is TRBV19, the J call TRBJ1-1; 7 bases are a match to TRBD1. After removal of 4 bases from V and 3 bases from J, the junction contained 2 bases not matched to a gene. The germline V gene encodes CDR1 LNHDA and CDR2 SQIVND (reference sequence). The CDR3 runs 13 residues. The CDR3 sequence: CASSTGQDTEAFF. CDR3 in DNA: TGTGCCAGTAGTACAGGACAGGACACTGAAGCTTTCTTT.

J is TRBJ2-5 and V is TRBV6-5; 8 bases are a match to TRBD1. The CDR3 sequence is 15 residues long. Per the germline V gene, CDR1 is MNHEY and CDR2 is SVGAGI. The ends lost 4 bases at V and 5 bases at J; junction bases unmatched: 9. CDR3 protein: CASSLSPGGSETQYF. CDR3 DNA sequence: TGTGCCAGCAGTTTGTCGCCAGGGGGCAGCGAGACCCAGTACTTC.

This clone was counted a single time. V usage is TRBV5-4 and J usage is TRBJ2-5; D ambiguous. CDR1 is SGHNT, CDR2 YYREEE, per germline (reference sequence). Trimming removed 4 bases from V and 3 bases from J, with 13 bases in between. CDR3 size: 14 residues. CDR3 DNA: TGTGCCAGCAGCCCCTACGTGGGCGAAGAGACCCAGTACTTC. It encodes CASSPYVGEETQYF.

The chain links TRBV5-1 to TRBJ1-4; D call uncertain. The CDR3 extends over 14 amino acids. Trimming shortened V by 0 bases and J by 2 bases, and 5 bases separated the two germline ends. Germline V gives CDR1 SGHRS, CDR2 YFSETQ. This CDR3 is CASSLVATNEKLFF. As DNA, the CDR3 is TGCGCCAGCAGCTTGGTGGCTACTAATGAAAAACTGTTTTTT. The full variable domain, its missing parts supplied by reference TRBV5-1 and TRBJ1-4, is KAGVTQTPRYLIKTRGQQVTLSCSPISGHRSVSWYQQTPGQGLQFLFEYFSETQRNKGNFPGRFSGRQFSNSRSEMNVSTLELGDSALYLCASSLVATNEKLFFGSGTQLSVL.

The chain combines TRBV19 with TRBJ2-1; D may be TRBD2 (5 bases). V lost 6 bases and J 7 bases, leaving 10 bases between the germline ends. The V gene's germline CDR1 is LNHDA and CDR2 SQIVND (reference sequence). The CDR3 is 12 amino acids. CDR3 bases: TGTGCCAGTAGGTCACTAGGAAATGAGCAGTTCTTC. Protein: CASRSLGNEQFF. Based on the CDR3 plus reference TRBV19 and TRBJ2-1, the full variable domain is DGGITQSPKYLFRKEGQNVTLSCEQNLNHDAMYWYRQDPGQGLRLIYYSQIVNDFQKGDIAEGYSVSREKKESFPLTVTSAQKNPTAFYLCASRSLGNEQFFGPGTRLTVL.